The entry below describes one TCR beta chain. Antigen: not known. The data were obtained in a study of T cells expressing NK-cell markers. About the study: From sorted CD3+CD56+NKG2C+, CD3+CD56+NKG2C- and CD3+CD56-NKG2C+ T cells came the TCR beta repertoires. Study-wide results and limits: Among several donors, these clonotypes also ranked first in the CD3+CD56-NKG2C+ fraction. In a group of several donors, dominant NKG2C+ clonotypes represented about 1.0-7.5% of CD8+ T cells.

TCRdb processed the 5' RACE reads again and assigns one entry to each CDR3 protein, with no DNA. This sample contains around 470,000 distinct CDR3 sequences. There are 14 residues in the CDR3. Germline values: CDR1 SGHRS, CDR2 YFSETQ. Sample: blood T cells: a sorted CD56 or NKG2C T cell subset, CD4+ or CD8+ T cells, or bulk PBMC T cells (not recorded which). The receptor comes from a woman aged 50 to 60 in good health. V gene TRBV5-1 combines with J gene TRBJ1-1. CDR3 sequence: CASSSRDRKTEAFF. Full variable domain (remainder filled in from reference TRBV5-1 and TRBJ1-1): KAGVTQTPRYLIKTRGQQVTLSCSPISGHRSVSWYQQTPGQGLQFLFEYFSETQRNKGNFPGRFSGRQFSNSRSEMNVSTLELGDSALYLCASSSRDRKTEAFFGQGTRLTVV.